These T cell receptor beta chains were read from a single sample in a study of blood T cell repertoires in COVID-19. Repertoires were generated with immunoSEQ multiplex PCR, while TCRdb's copy carries only in-frame clones and drops some. Of fewer than 250,000 clones listed, 83% are singletons. Sequenced input: PBMCs or T cells enriched from blood (not recorded which). The receptor set was obtained from a woman aged 40-49 years who had been exposed to COVID-19. The CDR3 runs from the conserved cysteine through the conserved F or W. The D gene is left open where the match is weak. Only part of the rows carry a size: once, few, many, or a class if the clone is expanded.

d_call: .
clone_size: .
v_call: TRBV9
j_call: TRBJ2-5
cdr3_nt: TGTGCCAGCAGCGACGGGCTCTCGGGGGAGACCCAGTACTTC
cdr3_aa: CASSDGLSGETQYF

d_call: .
clone_size: .
v_call: TRBV10-3
j_call: TRBJ1-1
cdr3_nt: TGTGCCATATCAGAGGGATCGGGGATTGAAGCTTTCTTT
cdr3_aa: CAISEGSGIEAFF

d_call: TRBD1
clone_size: .
v_call: TRBV2
j_call: TRBJ1-5
cdr3_nt: TGTACCAGCAGTGATACAGGGGGACGACAGCCCCAGCATTTT
cdr3_aa: CTSSDTGGRQPQHF

d_call: .
clone_size: .
v_call: TRBV7-3
j_call: TRBJ2-3
cdr3_nt: TGTGCCAGCAGCTTAGACGGGAGAGATACGCAGTATTTT
cdr3_aa: CASSLDGRDTQYF

d_call: TRBD2
clone_size: .
v_call: TRBV18
j_call: TRBJ2-4
cdr3_nt: TGTGCCAGCTCACCTCCGGGGGGTGCGCACATTCAGTACTTC
cdr3_aa: CASSPPGGAHIQYF

d_call: .
clone_size: .
v_call: TRBV28
j_call: TRBJ2-2
cdr3_nt: TGTGCCAGCAGTTTGACGGGAGCTAACACCGGGGAGCTGTTTTTT
cdr3_aa: CASSLTGANTGELFF

d_call: TRBD1
clone_size: .
v_call: TRBV5-1
j_call: TRBJ1-2
cdr3_nt: TGCGCCAGCAGCTTAGGTCATAGGGGACAGGAGTTATACACCTTC
cdr3_aa: CASSLGHRGQELYTF

d_call: .
clone_size: .
v_call: TRBV28
j_call: TRBJ2-5
cdr3_nt: TGTGCCAGCACCCTCTCGGGCGGGGCGAGAGAGACCCAGTACTTC
cdr3_aa: CASTLSGGARETQYF

d_call: .
clone_size: .
v_call: TRBV5-1
j_call: TRBJ2-3
cdr3_nt: TGCGCCAGCAGCTTGGGAGCGGCAGATACGCAGTATTTT
cdr3_aa: CASSLGAADTQYF

d_call: .
clone_size: once
v_call: TRBV24-1
j_call: TRBJ2-3
cdr3_nt: TGTGCCACCAGTGGCGGGACGGCAACTAGCACAGATACGCAGTATTTT
cdr3_aa: CATSGGTATSTDTQYF

d_call: .
clone_size: .
v_call: TRBV3-1/TRBV3-2
j_call: TRBJ1-6
cdr3_nt: TGTGCCAGCAGCACAAACAGCGGAGCGGATTCACCCCTCCACTTT
cdr3_aa: CASSTNSGADSPLHF

d_call: .
clone_size: .
v_call: TRBV5-6
j_call: TRBJ1-1
cdr3_nt: TGTGCCAGCAGCTTGGCTACAGATGAAGCTTTCTTT
cdr3_aa: CASSLATDEAFF

d_call: TRBD1
clone_size: .
v_call: TRBV18
j_call: TRBJ1-6
cdr3_nt: TGTGCCAGCTCACCGACCTACAGGGGTGATTCACCCCTCCACTTT
cdr3_aa: CASSPTYRGDSPLHF

d_call: .
clone_size: few
v_call: TRBV30
j_call: TRBJ1-2
cdr3_nt: TGTGCCGGGACCAAGACAGAAAATGGCTACACCTTC
cdr3_aa: CAGTKTENGYTF

d_call: TRBD2
clone_size: .
v_call: TRBV27
j_call: TRBJ2-2
cdr3_nt: TGTGCCAGCAGGTTTCGCGGGGGGGATAACACCGGGGAGCTGTTTTTT
cdr3_aa: CASRFRGGDNTGELFF

d_call: TRBD2
clone_size: many
v_call: TRBV19
j_call: TRBJ2-5
cdr3_nt: TGTGCCAGTACACTCTTCGGGGGGAACCAAGAGACCCAGTACTTC
cdr3_aa: CASTLFGGNQETQYF

d_call: TRBD1
clone_size: .
v_call: TRBV28
j_call: TRBJ1-6
cdr3_nt: TGTGCCAGCAGCTCAGGGGGCGGGGGTTCACCCCTCCACTTT
cdr3_aa: CASSSGGGGSPLHF

d_call: .
clone_size: .
v_call: TRBV19
j_call: TRBJ1-5
cdr3_nt: TGTGCCAGTAGTATAGAACAGGGCGATCAGCCCCAGCATTTT
cdr3_aa: CASSIEQGDQPQHF

d_call: TRBD1
clone_size: .
v_call: TRBV5-1
j_call: TRBJ2-7
cdr3_nt: TGCGCCAGCAGCCTGGGACAGCTAACCTACGAGCAGTACTTC
cdr3_aa: CASSLGQLTYEQYF

d_call: .
clone_size: .
v_call: TRBV2
j_call: TRBJ2-7
cdr3_nt: TGTGCCAGCAAACAGGGAGTGACCTACGAGCAGTACTTC
cdr3_aa: CASKQGVTYEQYF

d_call: .
clone_size: .
v_call: TRBV28
j_call: TRBJ2-5
cdr3_nt: TGTGCCAGCAGTATACCTAAAGAGACCCAGTACTTC
cdr3_aa: CASSIPKETQYF

d_call: .
clone_size: .
v_call: TRBV27
j_call: TRBJ1-2
cdr3_nt: TGTGCCACCCGACCTTCATCTTCCCGAGGGGGCTACACCTTC
cdr3_aa: CATRPSSSRGGYTF

d_call: TRBD1
clone_size: .
v_call: TRBV6-5
j_call: TRBJ1-2
cdr3_nt: TGTGCCAGCAGTTACTCTTACGGGACAGCCTATGGCTACACCTTC
cdr3_aa: CASSYSYGTAYGYTF

d_call: TRBD1
clone_size: .
v_call: TRBV10-3
j_call: TRBJ1-2
cdr3_nt: TGTGCCATCAGCGGAACCGGGACAGCATATGGCTACACCTTC
cdr3_aa: CAISGTGTAYGYTF

d_call: TRBD1
clone_size: .
v_call: TRBV5-5
j_call: TRBJ1-1
cdr3_nt: TGTGCCAGCAGCCATTTTGGGACAGGGAAGGGGGTGGGGAACACTGAAGCTTTCTTT
cdr3_aa: CASSHFGTGKGVGNTEAFF

d_call: .
clone_size: .
v_call: TRBV28
j_call: TRBJ1-5
cdr3_nt: TGTGCCAGCAGTTTCCCCCAGGGAGGCCAGCCCCAGCATTTT
cdr3_aa: CASSFPQGGQPQHF

d_call: .
clone_size: many
v_call: TRBV6-5
j_call: TRBJ1-1
cdr3_nt: TGTGCCAGCAGTTACTCGATCGCGGGGAACACTGAAGCTTTCTTT
cdr3_aa: CASSYSIAGNTEAFF

d_call: .
clone_size: .
v_call: TRBV2
j_call: TRBJ2-3
cdr3_nt: TGTGCCAGCAGGCCACAGGGTTGGGGAGATACGCAGTATTTT
cdr3_aa: CASRPQGWGDTQYF

d_call: .
clone_size: .
v_call: TRBV5-1
j_call: TRBJ2-2
cdr3_nt: TGCGCCAGCAGCTTGGGGTCAGGGGATACCGGGGAGCTGTTTTTT
cdr3_aa: CASSLGSGDTGELFF

d_call: TRBD1
clone_size: .
v_call: TRBV4-1
j_call: TRBJ1-2
cdr3_nt: TGCGCCAGCAGACCGACAGGGGGAAAAGGCTACACCTTC
cdr3_aa: CASRPTGGKGYTF

d_call: .
clone_size: once
v_call: TRBV14
j_call: TRBJ1-6
cdr3_nt: TGTGCCAGCAGCCAAGGTCTCAGGGGCTCCTATAATTCACCCCTCCACTTT
cdr3_aa: CASSQGLRGSYNSPLHF

d_call: TRBD1
clone_size: .
v_call: TRBV12-5
j_call: TRBJ2-5
cdr3_nt: TGTGCTAGTGGTTTGGTAGGACAGAGGGGCAGGGGGCGTTTTAAGACCCAGTACTTC
cdr3_aa: CASGLVGQRGRGRFKTQYF

d_call: .
clone_size: .
v_call: TRBV6-5
j_call: TRBJ2-1
cdr3_nt: TGTGCCACCACAGGGACCTACAATGAGCAGTTCTTC
cdr3_aa: CATTGTYNEQFF

d_call: .
clone_size: .
v_call: TRBV7-9
j_call: TRBJ2-1
cdr3_nt: TGTGCCAGCAGCTTAGTCAACAGCCCGCAGTTCTTC
cdr3_aa: CASSLVNSPQFF

d_call: .
clone_size: .
v_call: TRBV7-2
j_call: TRBJ1-1
cdr3_nt: TGTGCCAGCAGCTTACAAGCAATGAACACTGAAGCTTTCTTT
cdr3_aa: CASSLQAMNTEAFF

d_call: .
clone_size: .
v_call: TRBV7-2
j_call: TRBJ2-3
cdr3_nt: TGTGCCAGCAGCTTACGGTCGGCGGGGGCGTCAGATACGCAGTATTTT
cdr3_aa: CASSLRSAGASDTQYF

d_call: TRBD1
clone_size: .
v_call: TRBV7-8
j_call: TRBJ1-1
cdr3_nt: TGTGCCAGCAGTCCAGGACAGGGGATGACTGAAGCTTTCTTT
cdr3_aa: CASSPGQGMTEAFF

d_call: TRBD1
clone_size: .
v_call: TRBV27
j_call: TRBJ1-1
cdr3_nt: TGTGCCAGCAACCAGGGACAGGGGATCACTGAAGCTTTCTTT
cdr3_aa: CASNQGQGITEAFF

d_call: TRBD2
clone_size: .
v_call: TRBV3-1/TRBV3-2
j_call: TRBJ2-7
cdr3_nt: TGTGCCAGCAGCCAAGTCCTAGCGGGGTCCTACGAGCAGTACTTC
cdr3_aa: CASSQVLAGSYEQYF

d_call: TRBD1
clone_size: .
v_call: TRBV5-6
j_call: TRBJ1-5
cdr3_nt: TGTGCCAGCAGCTTAACAGGGGGCTCCTATAGCAATCAGCCCCAGCATTTT
cdr3_aa: CASSLTGGSYSNQPQHF

d_call: .
clone_size: .
v_call: TRBV2
j_call: TRBJ2-5
cdr3_nt: TGTGCCAGCAGTGAAGTCCAGATCCAAGAGACCCAGTACTTC
cdr3_aa: CASSEVQIQETQYF

d_call: .
clone_size: .
v_call: TRBV9
j_call: TRBJ1-2
cdr3_nt: TGTGCCAGCAGCGTAGCTACAGGAAACTATGGCTACACCTTC
cdr3_aa: CASSVATGNYGYTF

d_call: .
clone_size: .
v_call: TRBV5-1
j_call: TRBJ1-2
cdr3_nt: TGCGCCAGCAGCTTCTTCCAGGGTAGTAACTATGGCTACACCTTC
cdr3_aa: CASSFFQGSNYGYTF

d_call: .
clone_size: .
v_call: TRBV7-8
j_call: TRBJ1-2
cdr3_nt: TGTGCCAGCAGCTTAGCCCTAGCAGGGACTAGCTATGGCTACACCTTC
cdr3_aa: CASSLALAGTSYGYTF

d_call: TRBD1
clone_size: .
v_call: TRBV5-1
j_call: TRBJ1-5
cdr3_nt: TGCGCCAGCAGCTTATCCGACAGGGCCAGTCAGCCCCAGCATTTT
cdr3_aa: CASSLSDRASQPQHF

d_call: .
clone_size: .
v_call: TRBV19
j_call: TRBJ2-7
cdr3_nt: TGTGCCAGTAGTAATGTGGGAGTCTACGAGCAGTACTTC
cdr3_aa: CASSNVGVYEQYF

d_call: TRBD1
clone_size: .
v_call: TRBV5-4
j_call: TRBJ1-6
cdr3_nt: TGTGCCAGCAGCCCTTCACAGGGGAGAACGTATTCACCCCTCCACTTT
cdr3_aa: CASSPSQGRTYSPLHF

d_call: TRBD1
clone_size: .
v_call: TRBV7-9
j_call: TRBJ1-6
cdr3_nt: TGTGCCAGCAGCTTTTCCCCCGGGACAGGGGGCGCAGGCTCACCCCTCCACTTT
cdr3_aa: CASSFSPGTGGAGSPLHF

d_call: .
clone_size: once
v_call: TRBV7-9
j_call: TRBJ1-1
cdr3_nt: TGTGCCAGCAGCTCACAGCAGTTCGGTCGAGAGCTTGAAGCTTTCTTT
cdr3_aa: CASSSQQFGRELEAFF

d_call: TRBD1
clone_size: .
v_call: TRBV5-1
j_call: TRBJ1-2
cdr3_nt: TGCGCCAGCAGCTTGAGACAGGGGTGGGATGGCTACACCTTC
cdr3_aa: CASSLRQGWDGYTF

d_call: .
clone_size: once
v_call: TRBV7-3
j_call: TRBJ1-1
cdr3_nt: TGTGCCAGCAGCCCGGGCGGGGGCGCCTGGGTGGGCACTGAAGCTTTCTTT
cdr3_aa: CASSPGGGAWVGTEAFF

d_call: TRBD1
clone_size: .
v_call: TRBV5-1
j_call: TRBJ2-7
cdr3_nt: TGCGCCAGCAGCTTGGCGACAGGGGGGCTGATGTCCTACGAGCAGTACTTC
cdr3_aa: CASSLATGGLMSYEQYF

d_call: TRBD1
clone_size: .
v_call: TRBV4-1
j_call: TRBJ1-4
cdr3_nt: TGCGCCAGCAGCCAACCTGAGGGACAGATTAATGAAAAACTGTTTTTT
cdr3_aa: CASSQPEGQINEKLFF

d_call: .
clone_size: .
v_call: TRBV9
j_call: TRBJ1-1
cdr3_nt: TGTGCCAGCAGCGGCGGCGCGGGTTACACTGAAGCTTTCTTT
cdr3_aa: CASSGGAGYTEAFF

d_call: TRBD1
clone_size: few
v_call: TRBV6-5
j_call: TRBJ1-2
cdr3_nt: TGTGCCAGCAGTCCGGAGACAGGGAGATATGGCTACACCTTC
cdr3_aa: CASSPETGRYGYTF

d_call: TRBD1
clone_size: .
v_call: TRBV4-2
j_call: TRBJ1-3
cdr3_nt: TGTGCCAGCAGCCAAGATATAGACAGGGGGTACTCTGGAAACACCATATATTTT
cdr3_aa: CASSQDIDRGYSGNTIYF

d_call: .
clone_size: .
v_call: TRBV4-1
j_call: TRBJ1-6
cdr3_nt: TGCGCCAGCAGAGCAGACGGGGTAGGCAATTCACCCCTCCACTTT
cdr3_aa: CASRADGVGNSPLHF

d_call: TRBD2
clone_size: once
v_call: TRBV7-9
j_call: TRBJ2-7
cdr3_nt: TGTGCCAGCAGCTTCCCGCCACTCTTTGCGGGGGAACACTACGAGCAGTACTTC
cdr3_aa: CASSFPPLFAGEHYEQYF